The clone carrying this TCR beta chain was recorded once. This specimen comes from a study of shared clonotypes between healthy human individuals. Study-wide context: Each donor's CD8 memory used one plate, CD8 naive two, each CD4 subset three.

The V gene end was trimmed by 7 bases and the J gene end by 5 bases; junction bases not matched to a gene: 4. The CDR3 covers 14 residues. Germline V gives CDR1 SNHLY, CDR2 FYNNEI. TCRdb keeps only in-frame clones here, not all; method: immunoSEQ multiplex PCR. This repertoire shows approximately 640,000 clones, approximately 79% found once; its top ten account for approximately 1.8%. The genes are TRBV2 and TRBJ2-2; 10 nucleotides match TRBD2. This TCR derives from a young woman in good health. Specimen: memory CD4+ T cells sorted from blood. The subset: CD45RA-negative fraction. Here the CDR3 DNA reads TGTGCCAGCAATAGCGGGAGGTTGACCGGGGAGCTGTTTTTT. Encoded protein: CASNSGRLTGELFF.